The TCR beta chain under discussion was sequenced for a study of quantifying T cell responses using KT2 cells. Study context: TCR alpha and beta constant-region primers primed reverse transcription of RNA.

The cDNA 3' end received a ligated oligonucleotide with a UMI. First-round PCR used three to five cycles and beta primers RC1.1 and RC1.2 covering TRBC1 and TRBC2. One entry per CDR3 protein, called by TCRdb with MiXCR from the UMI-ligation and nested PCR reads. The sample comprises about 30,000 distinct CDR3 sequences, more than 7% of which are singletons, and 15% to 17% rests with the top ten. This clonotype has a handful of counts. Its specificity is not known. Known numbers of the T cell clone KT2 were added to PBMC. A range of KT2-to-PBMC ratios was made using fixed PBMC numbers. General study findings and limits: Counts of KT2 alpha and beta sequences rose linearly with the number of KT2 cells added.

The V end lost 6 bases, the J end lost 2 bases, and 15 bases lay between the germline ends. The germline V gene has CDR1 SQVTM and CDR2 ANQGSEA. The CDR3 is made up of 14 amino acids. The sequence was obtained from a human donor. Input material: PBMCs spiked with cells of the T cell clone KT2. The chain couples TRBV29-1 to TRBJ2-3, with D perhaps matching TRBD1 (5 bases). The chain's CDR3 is CSVPTGIATDTQYF. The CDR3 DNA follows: TGCAGCGTCCCCACAGGAATCGCCACAGATACGCAGTATTTT.